This TCR beta chain was obtained from a study of long-term antiretroviral therapy in people with HIV. In germline, CDR1 is MNHNS, CDR2 SASEGT. The CDR3 consists of 14 residues. J was trimmed by 3 bases and V by 3 bases; bases with no gene match: 3. Each contributor possessed a minimum of one pre-ART and a minimum of two post-ART PBMC samples. Each HIV participant was treated in the United States. On this clone: Its target is not known.

Samples were assayed with immunoSEQ v3.0 at survey level. Assay used: immunoSEQ multiplex PCR; TCRdb lists only in-frame clones, some missing. The sample contains more than 20,000 clones, about 76% of which appear only once. Study results and caveats: Diversity measured after ART increased yet remained under transplant donor controls. No data were available on ART adherence, viral resistance or therapy changes.

This specimen was unsorted PBMCs, taken at the start of antiretroviral therapy, before treatment. The chain links TRBV6-1 to TRBJ2-7; 9 bases map to TRBD1. The receptor was isolated from a woman in her late teens or twenties with HIV. CDR3 DNA: TGTGCCAGCAGTGAGCCGGGACAGGGCTACGAGCAGTACTTC. It codes for CASSEPGQGYEQYF.